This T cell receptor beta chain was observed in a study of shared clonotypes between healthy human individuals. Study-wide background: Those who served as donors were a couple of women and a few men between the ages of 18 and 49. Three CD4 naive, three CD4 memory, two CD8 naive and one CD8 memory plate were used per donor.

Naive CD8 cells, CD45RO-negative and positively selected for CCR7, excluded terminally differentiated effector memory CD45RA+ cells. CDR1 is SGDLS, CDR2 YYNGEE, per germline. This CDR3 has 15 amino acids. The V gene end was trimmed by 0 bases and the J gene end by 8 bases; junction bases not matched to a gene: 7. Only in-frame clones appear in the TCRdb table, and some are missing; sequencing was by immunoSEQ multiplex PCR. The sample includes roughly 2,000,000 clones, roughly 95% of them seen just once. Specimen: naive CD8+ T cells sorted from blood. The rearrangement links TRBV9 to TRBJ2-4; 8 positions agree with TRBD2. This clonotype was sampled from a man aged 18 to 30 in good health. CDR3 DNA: TGTGCCAGCAGCGTAGAAGGAACTAGCGGACACATTCAGTACTTC. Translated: CASSVEGTSGHIQYF.